These 8 T cell receptor beta chains originate from one sample sequenced in a study of metastatic and nonmetastatic thyroid tumors. No treatment of any kind had been given to any patient before thyroid surgery. TCRdb re-called the PCR reads through MiXCR. The sample has about 14,000 clones, roughly 28% seen once. Input material: blood. These receptors all stem from a female donor with papillary thyroid cancer or a benign thyroid nodule (not recorded which). Some clones in this sample may be carry-over from other donors' samples.

The genes are TRBV7-9 and TRBJ2-5, with D tentatively TRBD2 (6 bases). V lost 3 bases and J 3 bases, leaving 14 bases between the germline ends. The CDR3 is made up of 15 amino acids. Looked up from germline, CDR1 is SEHNR and CDR2 is FQNEAQ (reference sequence). The CDR3 DNA reads TGTGCCAGCAGCTTGCTGGGGGGACGAAAAGAGACCCAGTACTTC. This translates into CASSLLGGRKETQYF.

In its sample, this clone ranks as medium-sized (0.01 to 0.1%). The chain recombines TRBV28 with TRBJ1-5, with no clear D. The CDR3 sequence is 14 residues long. Germline values: CDR1 MDHEN, CDR2 SYDVKM. V was trimmed by 6 bases and J by 3 bases, leaving 12 bases between them. CDR3 in amino acids: CASSFDLFNQPQHF. The DNA of the CDR3 is TGTGCCAGCAGCTTCGACCTTTTCAATCAGCCCCAGCATTTT.

This chain uses TRBV20-1 with TRBJ2-1; TRBD2 agrees at 11 bases. CDR1 is DFQATT, CDR2 SNEGSKA, per germline (reference sequence). Trimming removed 1 base from V and 4 bases from J; junction bases left unmatched: 0. The CDR3 spans 14 residues. The CDR3 nucleotides are TGCAGTGCTAGAGGACTAGCGGGGTACAATGAGCAGTTCTTC. Amino acids: CSARGLAGYNEQFF.

This clone is medium-sized within its sample. The chain employs TRBV20-1 and TRBJ2-7; 8 positions agree with TRBD2. This CDR3 comprises 15 residues. Per the germline V gene, CDR1 is DFQATT and CDR2 is SNEGSKA (reference sequence). V was clipped by 0 bases and J by 5 bases; unmatched bases: 9. The CDR3 loop reads CSARDPGLVFNEQYF. The DNA for the CDR3 is TGCAGTGCTAGAGATCCGGGACTAGTCTTCAACGAGCAGTACTTC.

By share, this clone ranks as medium-sized. The chain employs TRBV6-5 and TRBJ1-1; 7 bases are shared with TRBD1. Losses at the gene ends were 0 bases for V and 3 bases for J; bases not matched to a gene: 4. The CDR3 runs to 15 residues. Germline loops: CDR1 MNHEY, CDR2 SVGAGI. CDR3 amino acids: CASSYSRQGDTEAFF. The CDR3 nucleotides read TGTGCCAGCAGTTACTCGAGGCAGGGGGACACTGAAGCTTTCTTT.

The table lists this clone with a few counts. The chain recombines TRBV6-1 with TRBJ2-1, with 10 bases identical to TRBD2. V trimming: 7 bases; J trimming: 9 bases; junction bases outside the gene matches: 9. CDR1 and CDR2 (germline): MNHNS, SASEGT. This CDR3 comprises 14 residues. CDR3 region: CASKPSGRSSEQFF. In DNA form, the CDR3 reads TGTGCCAGCAAACCTAGCGGGAGATCTTCTGAGCAGTTCTTC.

V is TRBV10-3 and J is TRBJ2-7; 9 bases map to TRBD2. Germline V lookup: CDR1 ENHRY, CDR2 SYGVKD. The CDR3 length is 11 residues. CDR3 residues: CASGLANEQYF. The CDR3 coding sequence is TGTGCGTCGGGACTAGCTAACGAGCAGTACTTC.

There are a few counts of this clone. The chain links TRBV5-6 to TRBJ2-2; 10 bases map to TRBD2. Germline trimming cut 2 bases from V and 4 bases from J; bases unmatched to any gene: 11. CDR1 and CDR2 from the germline V gene are SGHDT and YYEEEE. There are 18 residues in the CDR3. The DNA for the CDR3 is TGTGCCAGCAGCTTCAGCGGGAGGGCCTATTCGGGCACCGGGGAGCTGTTTTTT. It encodes CASSFSGRAYSGTGELFF.